This TCR beta chain is drawn from a study of cytomegalovirus exposure and HLA in healthy donors (dated by TCRdb to between 2016 and 2019). Regarding the complete study: According to an earlier analysis of 550 to 750 of the donors, some 170 million T cells yielded 120 million or so unique TCR beta sequences and approximately 300 Gb of sequence data. An early release that covered roughly 600 HLA-typed donors contained around 300 gigabases of sequencing data and about 93 million unique TCR sequences. Of the 300 to 500 genotyped donors, over 80% were placed in the genetic ancestry cluster associated with self-reported Caucasian donors. The study was designed to test whether signatures of past pathogen exposure could be identified by cataloging public T cell receptors. Using immunosequencing, the study profiled T cell repertoires from 500 to 800 subjects and related those repertoires to cytomegalovirus serostatus. Along with the roughly 700-subject first cohort, a separate validation cohort of over a hundred different subjects was used. The study combined high-throughput TCR immunosequencing, statistical association of individual TCRs with disease status, and machine learning to predict cytomegalovirus infection status. A later analysis re-examined previously published TCR beta repertoires from about 670 donors and added high-resolution HLA genotyping to investigate patterns of TCR occurrence. The later analysis used no new phenotypic data to find candidate immune exposures, relying instead on TCR beta sequences and their occurrence across donors. An earlier analysis of around 580 of the donors used high-throughput TCR beta sequencing to judge whether each TCR beta V gene segment behaved as functional or pseudogenic. Donor age, sex, ethnicity and CMV serostatus were collected together with the repertoire data. In a later genetic analysis, genome-wide SNP genotypes for about 65% of the roughly 670 donors were used, and that subset was treated as a discovery cohort. Every discovery cohort repertoire had been produced on one sequencing platform. HLA typing covered class I and class II loci at four-digit resolution. The number of donors typed differed by locus, with roughly 629-640 for A, B, C, DRB1 and DQB1, roughly 520 for DQA1, approximately 580 for DPA1, and over 400 for DPB1. Four or five DR-DQ haplotypes were handled as single units for association and clustering because linkage in the cohort was strong. On average, roughly 240,000 unique TCR beta nucleotide sequences were sequenced per donor among roughly 430 genotyped donors of the cohort, with roughly 18% of those sequences being non-productive.

General conclusions and limits of the study: In a later analysis, the rate of TCR association differed among HLA loci, with DRB1 alleles having the most associated TCRs and HLA-C alleles having the fewest. CMV serostatus was the only immune exposure information available for the cohort. A later genetic analysis associated a missense DCLRE1C variant with V-gene and J-gene trimming of TCR beta chains, and an independent cohort replicated the association. Because HLA typing was missing for some donors at each locus, association tests included only the typed subset. According to a later analysis, parvovirus B19, influenza, CMV and Epstein-Barr virus appeared linked to several top co-occurrence clusters. A further reported finding was that TCR beta sequences accurately predicted the HLA-A and HLA-B alleles for most subjects in the first cohort. In an earlier analysis of 587 of the donors, most TCR beta V segments appeared in productive rearrangements about 87% or about 30% of the time, broadly matching IMGT annotations. A cluster of highly shared sequence variants was judged likely to represent a technical artifact of the sequencing pipeline. The earlier analysis of 587 of the donors excluded fewer than 20 rarely observed V segments, including chromosome 9 orphons, because counts were too low. Across donors, most TCR sequences were observed very rarely, whereas some public TCRs were present in many individuals. It was suggested by the authors that the approach could potentially be generalized to other disease states and immunological phenotypes. Correlated functional status among segregating V segments might be attributable to linkage disequilibrium, but an unknown experimental factor could not be ruled out. Cytomegalovirus status was reported to be diagnosed by the classifier with high specificity and sensitivity in both the original and validation cohorts. In this cohort, only TCR beta chains were sequenced, and detectable features were limited by the absence of alpha or paired-chain data. The 87-base-pair reads could not distinguish some IMGT-functional V segments, including TRBV6-2 and TRBV6-3, so those segments were excluded. Presence/absence analyses assumed roughly uniform sequencing depth across donors, an assumption that may not hold. When HLA alleles, especially DR and DQ, strongly co-occurred, TCR associations were difficult to assign to individual alleles. In a later analysis, most CMV-associated TCR beta chains were found to appear HLA-restricted, with HLA associations seemingly driven largely by CMV exposure. In vitro tests confirmed that three of the cytomegalovirus-associated TCR beta chains recognize cytomegalovirus antigens. According to a later genetic analysis, donors in an Asian-associated ancestry cluster had fewer N-insertions in productive TCRs than the approximately 670-donor mean. In a later analysis, over 15,000 TCR beta sequences were associated with specific HLA alleles at a false discovery rate of 0.05. The study listed 164 TCR beta chains as associated with cytomegalovirus. In a later analysis, HLA-associated TCR beta chains were found to be more clonally expanded and to have lower generation probabilities than equally common non-associated chains.

The germline V gene yields MGHRA for CDR1 and YSYEKL for CDR2. From the cysteine through the phenylalanine, the CDR3 covers 14 amino acids. Only the CDR3 region is kept as DNA, spanning 42 bases read in frame from base 1. V is reduced by 3 bases and J by 2 bases, leaving a spacing of 11 bases between them. The cohort consisted of approximately 690 healthy bone marrow donors. At the time of sampling, all cohort members were nominally healthy, though unrecorded immune exposures were likely present. The donor tested CMV seropositive and was one of the 289 seropositive cohort members. Every donor gave a peripheral blood sample, and the peripheral blood mononuclear cells from that sample were used for TCR beta sequencing. The Qiagen DNeasy Blood Extraction Kit was used to extract genomic DNA from the blood cell samples. The library was generated by the immunoSEQ multiplex PCR assay. For the multiplex PCR, a mixture combining 60 forward primers for TCR Vbeta segments and 13 reverse primers for TCR Jbeta segments was used. Amplification of the CDR3 region of rearranged TCR beta genes was performed with a multiplex PCR assay on genomic DNA. On the Illumina HiSeq System, the amplified TCR beta libraries were sequenced as 87-base-pair reads. On the authors' methods: Across the 670 or so repertoires, a later analysis counted approximately 75 million unique TCR beta chains, 9 million to 14 million of which were shared by at least two donors. To remove PCR and sequencing errors, raw reads were error-corrected and collapsed into unique sequences using a nearest-neighbor algorithm that merged closely related sequences. CDR3 sequences were aligned to IMGT reference sequences to assign V, D and J gene segments. Each retained sequence needed at least a six-nucleotide match to both a V gene segment and a J gene segment. A rearrangement counted as productive if the CDR3 had no stop codons and remained in frame with V and J, and every other rearrangement counted as non-productive. Following IMGT convention, CDR3 was defined as the stretch from the second conserved V-encoded cysteine up to the conserved J-encoded phenylalanine. Sequences without an unambiguous match to a single V gene segment were excluded from the earlier analysis of a few hundred of the donors. In an earlier analysis of more than 500 of the donors, a V segment was called functional when productive rearrangements were above 56.7%, and segregating when the standard deviation between donors exceeded 5%. A statistical classification framework was built to diagnose cytomegalovirus status from the catalog of TCR beta chain sequences. In a later analysis, V and J genes were assigned by comparing TCR nucleotide sequences against IMGT/GENE-DB human TR gene sequences. In a later analysis, CDR3 sequences and most-parsimonious VDJ recombination scenarios were assigned using the TCRdist pipeline. In a later analysis, every TCR beta chain was defined by the combination of its CDR3 amino acid sequence and its V-gene family, and reads without a unique V-gene family were dropped. As a way to deal with suspected cross-contamination and a sequencing artifact, a later analysis dropped 640 or so nucleotide sequences that were highly shared and had low generation probability. In a later analysis, a clonal expansion index was calculated for each public chain from normalized within-repertoire ranks of inferred template counts. In a later analysis, generation probabilities were computed using a VDJ recombination model fitted to out-of-frame rearrangements, and the results were checked against IGoR. In a later analysis, hypergeometric tests were used to score TCR-TCR, TCR-HLA and TCR-CMV co-occurrence, with a repertoire-size bias correction applied to TCR pairs. To estimate false discovery rates, a later analysis permuted the HLA or CMV assignments 20 times. A later analysis grouped co-occurring TCRs with DBSCAN, adding TCRdist sequence similarity when clustering within HLA-allele-positive subsets. For co-occurrence clustering, repertoires with fewer than 30,000 or more than 120,000 public chains were excluded, along with four or five repertoires with anomalous nucleotide sharing. The immuneACCESS repertoire file appears here via TCRdb, limited to in-frame rearrangements. These files lack a portion of the clones; in checked studies, under half of the deficit traces to unresolved V genes, and the cause of the others is not known. D and trimming come from the DNA, and the V and J calls and clone size come from that table. The sample table contains about 110,000 clones; only one count was recorded for about 80% of them. The leading ten clones occupy roughly 5.9% of the sample.

Concerning this clone: Its antigen is not yet known. No much larger clone is present one base from it, and per-base qualities are unavailable.

Sequencing was carried out using PBMCs. The chain is made from TRBV4-1 and TRBJ2-7, with a weak D call of TRBD1 (6 bases match). This TCR was recovered from a woman in her thirties in good health and CMV-seropositive. CDR3 reads: CASSHLTGTYEQYF. The nucleotides are TGCGCCAGCAGCCACCTGACAGGAACCTACGAGCAGTACTTC.